Listed below are T cell receptor beta chains from one sample, sequenced in a study of blood T cells in healthy people across ages. TCRdb redid the calling of the 5' RACE reads with MiXCR, one entry per CDR3 protein. Here the sample spans around 620,000 distinct CDR3 sequences, roughly 28% being singletons. The material sequenced was blood. The receptors were gathered from a woman aged 70-85 years in good health. Both conserved end residues are part of each CDR3. Clone size appears in some rows only: once, few, many, or a class for an expanded clone.

V: TRBV7-2
length: 16
size: once
CDR3: CASSRQGAPPNEKLLF

V: TRBV10-3
length: 13
size: few
CDR3: CAISRDTDYGYTF

V: TRBV4-1
length: 18
size: many
CDR3: CASSQPRDRGGRNYGYTF

V: TRBV7-2
length: 16
size: few
CDR3: CASSPQRPSGGFEQYF

V: TRBV6-2/TRBV6-3
length: 16
size: few
CDR3: CASSLAGERGSYEQYF

V: TRBV7-2
length: 15
size: .
CDR3: CASSLDLWAGAEAFF

V: TRBV5-1
length: 17
size: few
CDR3: CASSYNPTRLSGEKLFF

V: TRBV4-1
length: 15
size: many
CDR3: CASSQSVQGREKLFF

V: TRBV27
length: 13
size: few
CDR3: CASSLKVGWPQHF

V: TRBV12-3/TRBV12-4
length: 13
size: few
CDR3: CASSFKTGVEQYF

V: TRBV19
length: 16
size: .
CDR3: CASSSTGRHLNTEAFF

V: TRBV28
length: 17
size: .
CDR3: CASSLGVHRGRLNGYTF

V: TRBV3-1
length: 15
size: .
CDR3: CASSPLDGRTDTQYF